This T cell receptor beta chain was identified during a study of cytomegalovirus exposure and HLA in healthy donors. V lost 0 bases and J 4 bases, leaving 10 bases between the germline ends. Germline loops: CDR1 LNHNV, CDR2 YYDKDF (reference sequence). The CDR3 has 15 residues. 13 Jbeta primers and 60 Vbeta primers were used for the PCR. Sequencing used immunoSEQ multiplex PCR; TCRdb keeps in-frame clones, though not all of them. The repertoire holds about 180,000 clones, 65% to 80% seen once, with under 0.75% in the top ten. The TCR was taken from a woman aged 40 to 55 in good health and CMV-seronegative. This chain connects TRBV15 to TRBJ2-1, with unresolved D. The sample comprised PBMCs. This CDR3 is CATSRDRILYNEQFF. In nucleotides, the CDR3 is TGTGCCACCAGCAGAGATCGTATCCTATACAATGAGCAGTTCTTC.